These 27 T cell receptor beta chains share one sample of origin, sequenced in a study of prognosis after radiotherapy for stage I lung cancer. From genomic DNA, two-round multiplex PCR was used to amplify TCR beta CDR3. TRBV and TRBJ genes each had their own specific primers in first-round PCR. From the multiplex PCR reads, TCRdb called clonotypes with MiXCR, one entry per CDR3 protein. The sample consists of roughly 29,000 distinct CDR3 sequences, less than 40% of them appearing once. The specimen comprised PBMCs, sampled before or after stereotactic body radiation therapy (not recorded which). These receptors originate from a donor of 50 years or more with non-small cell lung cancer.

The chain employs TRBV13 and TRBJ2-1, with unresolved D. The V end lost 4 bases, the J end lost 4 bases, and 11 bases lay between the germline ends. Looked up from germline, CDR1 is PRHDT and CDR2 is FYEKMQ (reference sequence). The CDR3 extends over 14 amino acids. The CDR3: CASSSGPAYNEQFF. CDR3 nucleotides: TGTGCCAGCAGCTCGGGCCCGGCTTACAATGAGCAGTTCTTC.

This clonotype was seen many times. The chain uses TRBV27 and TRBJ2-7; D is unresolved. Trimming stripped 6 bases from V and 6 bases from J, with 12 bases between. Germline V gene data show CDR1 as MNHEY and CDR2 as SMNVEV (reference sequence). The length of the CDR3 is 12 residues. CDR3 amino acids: CASSDELREQYF. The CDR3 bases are TGTGCCAGCAGCGACGAACTACGCGAGCAGTACTTC.

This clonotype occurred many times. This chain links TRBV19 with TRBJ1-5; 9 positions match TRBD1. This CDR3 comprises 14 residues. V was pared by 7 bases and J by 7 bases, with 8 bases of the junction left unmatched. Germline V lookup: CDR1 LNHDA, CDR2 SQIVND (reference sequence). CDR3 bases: TGTGCCAGTACACCCGGGACAGGGTTGCAGCCCCAGCATTTT. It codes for CASTPGTGLQPQHF.

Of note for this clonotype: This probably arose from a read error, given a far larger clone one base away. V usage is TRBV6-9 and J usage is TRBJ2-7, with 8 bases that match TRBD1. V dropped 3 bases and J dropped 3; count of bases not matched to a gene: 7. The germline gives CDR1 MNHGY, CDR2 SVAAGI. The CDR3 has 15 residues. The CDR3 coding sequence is TGTGCCAGCAGTTACGGGACAGGTGACATCTACGAGCAGTACTTC. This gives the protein CASSYGTGDIYEQYF.

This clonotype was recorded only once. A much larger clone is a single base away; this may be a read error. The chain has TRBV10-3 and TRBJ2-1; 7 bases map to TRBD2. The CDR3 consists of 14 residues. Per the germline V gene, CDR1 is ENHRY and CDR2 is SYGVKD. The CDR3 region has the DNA TGTACCATCAACCCCACTAGCGTAAGGCGTGAGCAGTTCTTC. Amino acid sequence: CTINPTSVRREQFF.

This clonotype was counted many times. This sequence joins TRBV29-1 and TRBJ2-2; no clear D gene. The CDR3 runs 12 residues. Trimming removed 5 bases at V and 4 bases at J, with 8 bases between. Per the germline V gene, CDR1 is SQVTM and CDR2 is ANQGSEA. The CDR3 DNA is TGCAGCGTTCGTAGAAGCACCGGGGAGCTGTTTTTT. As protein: CSVRRSTGELFF.

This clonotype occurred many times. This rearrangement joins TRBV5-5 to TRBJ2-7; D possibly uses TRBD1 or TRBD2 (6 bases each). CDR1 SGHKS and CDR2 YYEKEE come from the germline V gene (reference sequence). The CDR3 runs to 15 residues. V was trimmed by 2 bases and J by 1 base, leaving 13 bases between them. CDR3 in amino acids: CASSLRGAESYEQYF. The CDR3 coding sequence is TGTGCCAGCAGCTTAAGGGGGGCTGAATCCTACGAGCAGTACTTC. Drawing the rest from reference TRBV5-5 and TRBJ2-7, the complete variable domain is DAGVTQSPTHLIKTRGQQVTLRCSPISGHKSVSWYQQVLGQGPQFIFQYYEKEERGRGNFPDRFSARQFPNYSSELNVNALLLGDSALYLCASSLRGAESYEQYFGPGTRLTVT.

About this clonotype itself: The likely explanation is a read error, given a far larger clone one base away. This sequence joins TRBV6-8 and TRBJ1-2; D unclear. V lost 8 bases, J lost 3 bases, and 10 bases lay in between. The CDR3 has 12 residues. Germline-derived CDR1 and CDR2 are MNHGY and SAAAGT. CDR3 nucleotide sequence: TGTGCCAGCTCCATAGGATACTATGGCTACACCTTC. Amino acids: CASSIGYYGYTF.

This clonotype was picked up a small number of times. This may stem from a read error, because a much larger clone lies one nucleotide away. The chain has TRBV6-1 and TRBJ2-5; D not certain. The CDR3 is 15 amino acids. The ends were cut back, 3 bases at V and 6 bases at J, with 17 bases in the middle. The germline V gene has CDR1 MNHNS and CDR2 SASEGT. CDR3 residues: CASSDLTVQQKTQYF. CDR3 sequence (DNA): TGTGCCAGCAGTGACCTTACAGTACAGCAAAAGACCCAGTACTTC.

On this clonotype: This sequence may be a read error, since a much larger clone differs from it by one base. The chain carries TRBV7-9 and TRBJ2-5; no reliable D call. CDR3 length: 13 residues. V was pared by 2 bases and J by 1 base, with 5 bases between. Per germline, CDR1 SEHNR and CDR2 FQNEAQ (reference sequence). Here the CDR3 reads CASSLRCQETQYF. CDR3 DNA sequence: TGTGCCAGCAGCTTAAGGTGCCAAGAGACCCAGTACTTC.

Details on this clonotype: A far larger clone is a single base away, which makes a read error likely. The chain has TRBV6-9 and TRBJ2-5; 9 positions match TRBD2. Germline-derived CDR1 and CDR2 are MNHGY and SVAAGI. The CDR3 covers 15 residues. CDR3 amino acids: CASSSPSGKQDTQYF. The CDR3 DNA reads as TGTGCCAGCAGTTCTCCTAGCGGGAAACAAGATACCCAGTACTTC.

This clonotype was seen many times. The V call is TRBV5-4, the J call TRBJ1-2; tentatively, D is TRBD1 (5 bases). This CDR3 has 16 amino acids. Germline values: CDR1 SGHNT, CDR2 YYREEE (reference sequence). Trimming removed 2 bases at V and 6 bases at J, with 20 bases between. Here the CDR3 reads CASSFGAAGKGHGYTF. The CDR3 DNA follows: TGTGCCAGCAGCTTTGGGGCGGCAGGGAAAGGTCATGGCTACACCTTC.

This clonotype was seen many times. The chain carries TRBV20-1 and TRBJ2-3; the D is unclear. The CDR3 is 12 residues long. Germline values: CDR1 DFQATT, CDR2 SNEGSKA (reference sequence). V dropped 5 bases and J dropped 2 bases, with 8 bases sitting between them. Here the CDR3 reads CSAAGPTDTQYF. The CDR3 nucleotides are TGCAGTGCTGCCGGGCCCACAGATACGCAGTATTTT.

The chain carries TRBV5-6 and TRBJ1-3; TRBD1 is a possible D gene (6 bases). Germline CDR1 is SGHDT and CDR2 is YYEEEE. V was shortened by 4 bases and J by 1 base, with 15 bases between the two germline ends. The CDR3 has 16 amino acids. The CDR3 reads CASSAYGQLSGNTIYF. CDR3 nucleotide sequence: TGTGCCAGCAGCGCATACGGACAGCTGTCTGGAAACACCATATATTTT.

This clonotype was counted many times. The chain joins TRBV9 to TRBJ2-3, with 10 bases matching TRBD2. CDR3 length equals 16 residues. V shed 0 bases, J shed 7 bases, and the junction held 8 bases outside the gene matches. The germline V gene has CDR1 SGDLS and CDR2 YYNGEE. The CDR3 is CASSVEGSGGLYTQYF. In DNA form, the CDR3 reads TGTGCCAGCAGCGTAGAAGGTAGCGGGGGGTTGTATACGCAGTATTTT.

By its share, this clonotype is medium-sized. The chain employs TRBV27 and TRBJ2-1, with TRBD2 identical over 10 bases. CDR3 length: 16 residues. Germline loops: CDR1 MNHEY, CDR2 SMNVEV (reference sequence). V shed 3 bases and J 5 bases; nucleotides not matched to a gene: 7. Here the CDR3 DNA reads TGTGCCAGCAGTTTTGCTAGCGGGGGACCACACAATGAGCAGTTCTTC. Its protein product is CASSFASGGPHNEQFF.

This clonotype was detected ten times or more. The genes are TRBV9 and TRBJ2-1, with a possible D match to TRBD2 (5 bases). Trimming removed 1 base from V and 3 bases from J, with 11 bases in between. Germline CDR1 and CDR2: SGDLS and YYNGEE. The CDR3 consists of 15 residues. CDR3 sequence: CASSVSSGNYNEQFF. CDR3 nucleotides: TGTGCCAGCAGCGTATCGAGCGGAAACTACAATGAGCAGTTCTTC.

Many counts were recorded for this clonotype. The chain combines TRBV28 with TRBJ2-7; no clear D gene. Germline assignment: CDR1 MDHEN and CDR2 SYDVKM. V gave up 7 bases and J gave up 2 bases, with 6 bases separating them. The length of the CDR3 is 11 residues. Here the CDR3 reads CASTWAYEQYF. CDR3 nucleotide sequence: TGTGCCAGCACCTGGGCCTACGAGCAGTACTTC.

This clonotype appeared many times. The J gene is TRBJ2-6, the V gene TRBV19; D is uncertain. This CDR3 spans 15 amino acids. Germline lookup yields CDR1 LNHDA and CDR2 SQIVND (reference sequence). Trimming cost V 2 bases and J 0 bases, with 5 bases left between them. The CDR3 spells CASSITSSGANVLTF. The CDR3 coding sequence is TGTGCCAGTAGTATAACTTCCTCTGGGGCCAACGTCCTGACTTTC.

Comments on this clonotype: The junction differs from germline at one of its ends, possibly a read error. The CDR3 protein is CSSSLSGQGYDQYF. As DNA, the CDR3 is TGTTCCAGCAGTTTATCCGGCCAGGGGTACGATCAGTACTTC. The chain couples TRBV12-3 or TRBV12-4 to TRBJ2-7, with D tentatively TRBD1 (6 bases). The CDR3 totals 14 residues.

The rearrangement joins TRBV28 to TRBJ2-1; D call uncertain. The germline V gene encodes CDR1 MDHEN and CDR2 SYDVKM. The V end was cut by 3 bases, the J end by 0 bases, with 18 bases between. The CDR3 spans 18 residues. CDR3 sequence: CASSFRLGVVSSYNEQFF. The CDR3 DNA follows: TGTGCCAGCAGTTTCCGCCTGGGCGTAGTAAGCTCCTACAATGAGCAGTTCTTC.

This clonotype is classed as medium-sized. The CDR3 is CASSYEGAYGYTF. The DNA of the CDR3 is TGTGCCAGCAGTTATGAGGGGGCTTATGGCTACACCTTC. This sequence joins TRBV6-5 and TRBJ1-2, with 7 bases matching TRBD1. With 3 bases clipped from V and 5 bases from J, the junction kept 3 bases outside the gene matches. The CDR3 is made up of 13 amino acids. Germline CDR1 and CDR2: MNHEY and SVGAGI.

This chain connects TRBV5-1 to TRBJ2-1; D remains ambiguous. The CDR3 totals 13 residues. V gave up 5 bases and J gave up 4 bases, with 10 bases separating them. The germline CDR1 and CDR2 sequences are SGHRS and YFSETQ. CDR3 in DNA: TGCGCCAGCAGATTGCTGGGGTACAATGAGCAGTTCTTC. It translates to CASRLLGYNEQFF.

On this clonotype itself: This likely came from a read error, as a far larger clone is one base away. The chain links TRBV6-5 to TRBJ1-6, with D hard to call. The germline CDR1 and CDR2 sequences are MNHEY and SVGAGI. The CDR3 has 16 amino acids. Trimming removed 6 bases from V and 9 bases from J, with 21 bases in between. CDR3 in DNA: TGTGCCAGCAGACCGTTCAGCGGCACGGGAGGTTCACCCCTCCACTTT. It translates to CASRPFSGTGGSPLHF.

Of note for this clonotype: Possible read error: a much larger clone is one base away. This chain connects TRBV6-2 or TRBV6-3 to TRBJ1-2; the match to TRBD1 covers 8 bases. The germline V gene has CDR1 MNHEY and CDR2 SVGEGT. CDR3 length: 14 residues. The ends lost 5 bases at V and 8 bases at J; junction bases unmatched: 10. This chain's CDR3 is CASSENRGSVGYTF. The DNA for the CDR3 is TGTGCCAGCAGTGAAAACAGGGGGTCGGTGGGCTACACCTTC.

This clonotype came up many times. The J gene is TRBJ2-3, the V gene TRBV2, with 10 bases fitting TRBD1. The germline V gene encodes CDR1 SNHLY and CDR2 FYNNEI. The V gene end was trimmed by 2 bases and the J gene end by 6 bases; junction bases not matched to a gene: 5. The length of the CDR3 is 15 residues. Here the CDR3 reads CASSERDRGLDTQYF. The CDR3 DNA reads TGTGCCAGCAGTGAAAGAGACAGGGGGCTGGATACGCAGTATTTT. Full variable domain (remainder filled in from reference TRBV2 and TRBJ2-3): EPEVTQTPSHQVTQMGQEVILRCVPISNHLYFYWYRQILGQKVEFLVSFYNNEISEKSEIFDDQFSVERPDGSNFTLKIRSTKLEDSAMYFCASSERDRGLDTQYFGPGTRLTVL.

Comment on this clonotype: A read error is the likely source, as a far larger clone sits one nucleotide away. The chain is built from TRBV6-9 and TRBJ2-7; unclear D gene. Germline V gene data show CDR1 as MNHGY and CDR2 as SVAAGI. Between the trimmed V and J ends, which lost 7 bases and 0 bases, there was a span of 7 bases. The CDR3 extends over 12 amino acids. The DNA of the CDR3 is TGTGCCAGCATTTACAACTCCTACGAGCAGTACTTC. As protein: CASIYNSYEQYF.